The 6 T cell receptor beta chains listed next were all sequenced from one sample in a study of human T cells and chemical hapten exposure (dated by TCRdb to the early 2020s). The time point label on this specimen signifies: patch test 2, 6 weeks after DPC sensitization. Interpreted using the paper, the treatment or condition label stands for: therapeutic diphenylcyclopropenone sensitization with weekly scalp DPC. Libraries were prepared through RACE. Data came from a NextSeq 500. The public reads were run again by TCRdb, first through fastp at Q25 and then through MiXCR, and only productive beta chains were kept. Duplicate CDR3 protein sequences are folded into a single record with the most common DNA and genes. The sample table records nearly 55,000 distinct CDR3 sequences; around 9.4% of these occur just once. The ten largest account for under 2% of the sample. The sample was whole blood, taken in connection with sensitization to the hapten diphenylcyclopropenone (DPC). All receptors derive from a woman aged 45-60 years with alopecia areata. Some clones in this sample may be carry-over from other donors' samples.

This clonotype was seen only a few times. V is TRBV6-2 or TRBV6-3 and J is TRBJ1-5; D gene ambiguous. The CDR3 covers 13 residues. Germline V gene lookup returns CDR1 MNHEY and CDR2 SVGEGT. V shed 5 bases and J shed 5 bases, with 10 bases lying between them. The DNA for the CDR3 is TGTGCCAGCAGTGACCCACCCGATCAGCCCCAGCATTTT. Protein product: CASSDPPDQPQHF.

Ten or more counts support this clonotype. V and J are TRBV6-5 and TRBJ1-1; D remains ambiguous. Germline V gives CDR1 MNHEY, CDR2 SVGAGI. There are 13 residues in the CDR3. V was trimmed by 7 bases and J by 5 bases, leaving 14 bases between them. DNA for the CDR3: TGTGCCAGCATGGCAGGACGTCCTACTGAAGCTTTCTTT. Its protein product is CASMAGRPTEAFF.

This chain connects TRBV12-3 or TRBV12-4 to TRBJ1-5; D remains ambiguous. Trimming took off 4 bases at V and 0 bases at J, with 16 bases between the two ends. The CDR3 is 17 amino acids. The CDR3 DNA reads as TGTGCCAGCAGTTCGTCCAGTCGGGATGTTAGCAATCAGCCCCAGCATTTT. This codes for CASSSSSRDVSNQPQHF.

The chain carries TRBV20-1 and TRBJ2-7; perhaps TRBD2 as D (5 bases). The CDR3 extends over 14 amino acids. V was pared by 6 bases and J by 6 bases, with 21 bases between. Germline V gives CDR1 DFQATT, CDR2 SNEGSKA (reference sequence). The CDR3 spells CSAPLSSARLEQYF. The CDR3 bases are TGCAGTGCCCCACTGAGTAGCGCCCGGCTCGAGCAGTACTTC.

This clonotype was observed many times. The rearrangement joins TRBV20-1 to TRBJ1-2, with TRBD1 matching over 7 bases. From germline, CDR1 is DFQATT and CDR2 SNEGSKA (reference sequence). This CDR3 is built from 12 residues. J lost 10 bases, V lost 5 bases, and 10 bases had no gene match. In DNA form, the CDR3 reads TGCAGTGCTGTACGGGACAGAAGGCCCTACACCTTC. It yields the protein CSAVRDRRPYTF.

This clonotype came up many times. The rearrangement uses TRBV20-1 and TRBJ1-2, with D possibly being TRBD1 (6 bases). CDR3 length: 13 amino acids. Between the trimmed V and J ends, which lost 5 bases and 4 bases, there was a span of 14 bases. CDR1 is DFQATT and CDR2 is SNEGSKA in the germline V gene (reference sequence). The CDR3 here is CSAQTGNLYGYTF. CDR3 DNA sequence: TGCAGTGCTCAAACAGGGAATCTCTATGGCTACACCTTC.